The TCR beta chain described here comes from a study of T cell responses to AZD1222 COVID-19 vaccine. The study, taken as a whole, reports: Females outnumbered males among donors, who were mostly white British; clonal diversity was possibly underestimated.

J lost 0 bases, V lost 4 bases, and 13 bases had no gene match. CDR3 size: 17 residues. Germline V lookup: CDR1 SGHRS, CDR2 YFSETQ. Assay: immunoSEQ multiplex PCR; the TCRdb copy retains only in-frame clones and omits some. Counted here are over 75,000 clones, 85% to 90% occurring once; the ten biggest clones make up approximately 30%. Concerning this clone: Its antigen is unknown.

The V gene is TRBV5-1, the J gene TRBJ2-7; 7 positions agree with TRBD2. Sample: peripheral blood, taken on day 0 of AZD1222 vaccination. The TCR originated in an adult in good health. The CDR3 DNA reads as TGCGCCAGCAGCCACGTAATTACCGGGACTAACTCCTACGAGCAGTACTTC. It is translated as CASSHVITGTNSYEQYF.